The 20 T cell receptor beta chains given below trace back to one sample, sequenced in a study of human T cells and chemical hapten exposure. MiXCR, run by TCRdb on the RACE reads, gives a single entry per CDR3 protein. Among fewer than 150,000 distinct CDR3 sequences, roughly an eighth were seen once, and the ten largest hold around 0.99%. The time point here: patch test 1, 2 weeks after DPC sensitization. Sample treatment: therapeutic diphenylcyclopropenone sensitization with weekly scalp DPC. The source was whole blood, collected in connection with sensitization to the hapten diphenylcyclopropenone (DPC). Receptors were obtained from a young man with alopecia areata. Some clones in this sample may be carry-over from other donors' samples.

This clonotype occurred a few times. The V and J genes are TRBV29-1 and TRBJ2-2; 8 bases agree with TRBD1. The CDR3 runs 14 residues. J lost 4 bases, V lost 7 bases, and 8 bases had no gene match. Germline V gene lookup returns CDR1 SQVTM and CDR2 ANQGSEA. This CDR3 is CSAEDRAGTGELFF. The CDR3 DNA is TGCAGCGCCGAGGACAGGGCGGGCACCGGGGAGCTGTTTTTT.

CDR3 region: CSVGEGGEQFF. The DNA for the CDR3 is TGCAGCGTTGGGGAAGGGGGTGAGCAGTTCTTC. The chain couples TRBV29-1 to TRBJ2-1, with D perhaps TRBD1 (6 bases). The CDR3 is 11 amino acids. V was shortened by 4 bases and J by 9 bases, with 10 bases between the two germline ends. The germline V gene has CDR1 SQVTM and CDR2 ANQGSEA.

The V gene is TRBV10-2, the J gene TRBJ2-1, with 14 nucleotides matching TRBD2. Germline-derived CDR1 and CDR2 are WSHSY and SAAADI. The CDR3 covers 21 residues. V gave up 2 bases and J gave up 0 bases; unmatched junction bases: 12. The CDR3 nucleotides are TGCGCCAGCAGTGAGGCGGGACCCCGACTAGCGGGGGGGAGCTCCTACAATGAGCAGTTCTTC. It encodes CASSEAGPRLAGGSSYNEQFF.

The chain combines TRBV20-1 with TRBJ2-7; D possibly uses TRBD1 or TRBD2 (5 bases each). Germline V CDR1 and CDR2: DFQATT, SNEGSKA (reference sequence). The CDR3 length is 10 residues. CDR3 sequence (DNA): TGCTCCGGGACGGAGTACGAGCAGTACTTC. It encodes CSGTEYEQYF.

The chain has TRBV20-1 and TRBJ2-1, with D possibly called TRBD1 or TRBD2 (5 bases each). Germline CDR1 and CDR2: DFQATT and SNEGSKA (reference sequence). The CDR3 length is 15 residues. The V gene lost 3 bases and the J gene lost 7 bases, with 19 bases spanning the gap. The CDR3 DNA sequence: TGCAGTGCTAGGGACCGCCGGGACGGAATGAATGAGCAGTTCTTC. Protein sequence: CSARDRRDGMNEQFF.

This clonotype has just a few counts. The CDR3 nucleotides are TGCAGTGCTAGAGACCTAACAGGGACCTATGGCTACACCTTC. This codes for CSARDLTGTYGYTF. The chain links TRBV20-1 to TRBJ1-2; D might be TRBD1 (6 bases). Trimming cost V 0 bases and J 4 bases, with 12 bases left between them. This CDR3 spans 14 amino acids. Germline V gene sequence: CDR1 DFQATT, CDR2 SNEGSKA (reference sequence).

In this sample, this clonotype turned up a few times. This chain links TRBV6-4 with TRBJ1-1; 7 nucleotides line up with TRBD1. This CDR3 has 14 residues. CDR1 and CDR2 from the germline V gene are MRHNA and SNTAGT. The V gene end was trimmed by 6 bases and the J gene end by 3 bases; junction bases not matched to a gene: 7. The CDR3 DNA sequence: TGTGCCAGCAGGAAACAGGGGAAGGACACTGAAGCTTTCTTT. Translation gives CASRKQGKDTEAFF.

The V and J genes are TRBV6-2 or TRBV6-3 and TRBJ2-7, with D unclear. From germline, CDR1 is MNHEY and CDR2 SVGEGT. V lost 6 bases, J lost 5 bases, and 17 bases lay in between. The CDR3 spans 14 residues. For the CDR3, the DNA is TGTGCCAGCAGCCCCTCTCTGGGCCTCCACGAGCAGTACGTC. Translated, it gives CASSPSLGLHEQYV.

This clonotype was observed a handful of times. The chain carries TRBV6-2 or TRBV6-3 and TRBJ1-5; 7 bases agree with TRBD1. The CDR3 loop spans 15 amino acids. The J segment lost 6 bases and the V segment lost 2 bases, leaving 7 bases of the junction unmatched. CDR1 and CDR2 from the germline V gene are MNHEY and SVGEGT. The CDR3 coding sequence is TGTGCCAGCAGTTACGCAAGGACAGGCGCTCAGCCCCAGCATTTT. Translation gives CASSYARTGAQPQHF.

This clonotype was seen only a few times. The gene calls are TRBV6-2 or TRBV6-3 and TRBJ2-3, with D unresolved. The CDR3 has 15 amino acids. V was shortened by 2 bases and J by 0 bases, with 9 bases between the two germline ends. Germline lookup yields CDR1 MNHEY and CDR2 SVGEGT. The CDR3 region has the DNA TGTGCCAGCAGTTACCGCCCGCTGAGCACAGATACGCAGTATTTT. Its translation is CASSYRPLSTDTQYF.

This clonotype was detected a few times. The rearrangement links TRBV7-9 to TRBJ1-6; D gene ambiguous. This CDR3 comprises 14 residues. The ends were cut back, 3 bases at V and 11 bases at J, with 14 bases in the middle. Germline CDR1 and CDR2: SEHNR and FQNEAQ (reference sequence). The CDR3 coding sequence is TGTGCCAGCAGCTTTGGTGCCTCTCGGGCACCCCTCCACTTT. Translating it yields CASSFGASRAPLHF.

This clonotype was observed a handful of times. The genes are TRBV11-2 and TRBJ2-2; a possible D gene is TRBD1 (5 bases). From germline, CDR1 is SGHAT and CDR2 FQNNGV. Trimming cost V 7 bases and J 4 bases, with 16 bases left between them. The CDR3 length is 15 residues. The CDR3 DNA sequence: TGTGCCAGCAACCCCGGCTTTAGGGGCACCGGGGAGCTGTTTTTT. It codes for CASNPGFRGTGELFF.

The sample holds a few counts of this clonotype. The chain combines TRBV5-1 with TRBJ2-4, with D possibly TRBD1 on 6 matching bases. The V end lost 1 base, the J end lost 1 base, and 12 bases lay between the germline ends. Germline-derived CDR1 and CDR2 are SGHRS and YFSETQ. The CDR3 covers 16 residues. For the CDR3, the DNA is TGCGCCAGCAGCTTGATCGCAGGGGTGGCCAAAAACATTCAGTACTTC. It translates to CASSLIAGVAKNIQYF.

The chain links TRBV7-7 to TRBJ2-2, with D uncertain. This CDR3 comprises 17 residues. Trimming pared 2 bases from V and 0 bases from J, leaving 13 bases between. CDR1 is SSHAT and CDR2 is FNYEAQ in the germline V gene (reference sequence). The CDR3 spells CASSLTEAFANTGELFF. CDR3 nucleotides: TGTGCCAGCAGCTTAACCGAGGCGTTCGCGAACACCGGGGAGCTGTTTTTT.

This clonotype has a handful of counts. J is TRBJ2-7 and V is TRBV6-2 or TRBV6-3; D may match TRBD1 or TRBD2 (5 bases each). Trimming took 10 bases from V and 0 from J, leaving 7 bases between them. The CDR3 spans 11 residues. Germline CDR1 MNHEY, CDR2 SVGEGT. Here the CDR3 DNA reads TGTGCCACCGGGACCTCCTACGAGCAGTACGTC. Translated, it gives CATGTSYEQYV.

The V call is TRBV7-6, the J call TRBJ2-5; TRBD2 matches at 7 bases. There are 15 residues in the CDR3. Looked up from germline, CDR1 is SGHVS and CDR2 is FNYEAQ. V lost 8 bases to trimming and J lost 0 bases; unmatched junction nucleotides: 9. CDR3 nucleotide sequence: TGTGCCAGCGGTACGGGGGGTTGGTACCAAGAGACCCAGTACTTC. This encodes CASGTGGWYQETQYF.

This clonotype was recorded a few times. The chain is built from TRBV5-1 and TRBJ2-7; no clear D. CDR1 is SGHRS and CDR2 is YFSETQ in the germline V gene. Between the trimmed V and J ends, which lost 0 bases and 0 bases, there was a span of 10 bases. This CDR3 is built from 15 residues. This CDR3 is CASSLVGVGSYEQYF. In DNA, the CDR3 is TGCGCCAGCAGCTTGGTTGGAGTTGGCTCCTACGAGCAGTACTTC.

This clonotype was observed a few times. This sequence joins TRBV20-1 and TRBJ2-3; 9 bases line up with TRBD2. V was pared by 6 bases and J by 0 bases, with 7 bases of the junction left unmatched. CDR3 size: 15 residues. The germline gives CDR1 DFQATT, CDR2 SNEGSKA (reference sequence). As DNA, the CDR3 is TGCAGTGCACCTCCGACTAGCGGTAGCACAGATACGCAGTATTTT. This gives the protein CSAPPTSGSTDTQYF.

The V and J genes are TRBV11-2 and TRBJ2-1; no firm D call. This CDR3 region has 16 residues. The germline V and J ends were trimmed by 5 bases and 4 bases, with 18 bases remaining between them. From germline, CDR1 is SGHAT and CDR2 FQNNGV. The CDR3 bases are TGTGCCAGCAGCGAGCTTAGGGATCGAAGGTACAATGAGCAGTTCTTC. Translating it yields CASSELRDRRYNEQFF.

The table lists this clonotype with a few counts. The genes are TRBV9 and TRBJ2-5; 11 bases fit TRBD2. The J segment lost 3 bases and the V segment lost 8 bases, leaving 9 bases of the junction unmatched. The length of the CDR3 is 15 residues. The germline gives CDR1 SGDLS, CDR2 YYNGEE. CDR3 bases: TGTGCCAGTTCCCGATTGACTAGCGGGGAAGAGACCCAGTACTTC. This encodes CASSRLTSGEETQYF.